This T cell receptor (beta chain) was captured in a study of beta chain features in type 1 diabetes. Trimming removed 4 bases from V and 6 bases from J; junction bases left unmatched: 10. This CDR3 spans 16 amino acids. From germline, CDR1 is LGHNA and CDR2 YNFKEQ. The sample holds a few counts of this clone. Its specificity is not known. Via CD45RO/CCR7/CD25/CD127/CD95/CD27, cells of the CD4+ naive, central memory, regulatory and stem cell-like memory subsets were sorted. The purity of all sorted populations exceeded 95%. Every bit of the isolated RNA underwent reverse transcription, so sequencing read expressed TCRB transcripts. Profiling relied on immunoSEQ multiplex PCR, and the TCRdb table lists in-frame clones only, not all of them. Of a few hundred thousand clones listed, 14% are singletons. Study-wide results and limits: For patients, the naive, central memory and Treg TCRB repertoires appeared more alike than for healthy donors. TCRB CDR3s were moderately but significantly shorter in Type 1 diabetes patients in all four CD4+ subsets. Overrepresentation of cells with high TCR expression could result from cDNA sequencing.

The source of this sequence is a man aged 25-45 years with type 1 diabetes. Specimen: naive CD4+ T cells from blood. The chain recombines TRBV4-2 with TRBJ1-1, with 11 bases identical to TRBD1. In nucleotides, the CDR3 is TGTGCCAGCAGCCCCCACCTGGGACAGGGGGACTCTGAAGCTTTCTTT. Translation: CASSPHLGQGDSEAFF.